Shown below are 15 T cell receptor beta chains from a single sample sequenced in a study of blood T cell repertoires in COVID-19. TCRdb keeps only in-frame clones here, not all; method: immunoSEQ multiplex PCR. The repertoire holds approximately 89,000 clones, approximately 92% seen once, with about 6.6% in the top ten. The sequencing input was peripheral blood. Receptors originate from an older woman with active COVID-19.

The chain joins TRBV12-5 to TRBJ1-4, with 7 bases matching TRBD1. Germline-derived CDR1 and CDR2 are LGHNT and FRNRAP. Trimming took 1 base from V and 6 from J; bases not matched to a gene: 5. The CDR3 has 15 residues. CDR3 sequence reads: CASGLGQGGDEKLFF. The CDR3, as DNA: TGTGCTAGTGGTTTGGGACAGGGCGGAGATGAAAAACTGTTTTTT.

This chain joins TRBV3-1 (or the pseudogene TRBV3-2) and TRBJ1-1, with TRBD1 identical over 7 bases. Per germline, CDR1 LGHDT and CDR2 YNNKEL (reference sequence). Unmatched junction bases numbered 8, after V lost 6 bases and J lost 4 bases. This CDR3 comprises 14 residues. The CDR3 DNA reads as TGTGCCAGCAGTTTCGTACAGGGGTCCACTGAAGCTTTCTTT. Translated: CASSFVQGSTEAFF.

The rearrangement joins TRBV27 to TRBJ1-2; 8 bases match TRBD1. The CDR3 is made up of 13 amino acids. Germline V lookup: CDR1 MNHEY, CDR2 SMNVEV (reference sequence). The V and J ends lost 8 bases and 7 bases, in that order; junction bases with no gene match: 9. CDR3 sequence (DNA): TGTGCCAGCGGAACAGGGGGAATACTTGGCTACACCTTC. Translating it yields CASGTGGILGYTF.

This clone came up once. The chain combines TRBV28 with TRBJ2-2; TRBD1 is a possible D gene (5 bases). Trimming left V 8 bases short and J 1 base short, with 11 bases between. CDR3 length: 14 residues. Germline loops: CDR1 MDHEN, CDR2 SYDVKM. Here the CDR3 DNA reads TGTGCCAGCGCTTCTACAGGGAACACCGGGGAGCTGTTTTTT. Its protein product is CASASTGNTGELFF.

The chain has TRBV28 and TRBJ1-6; TRBD1 aligns across 7 bases. The trim removed 4 bases at V and 7 bases at J, leaving 10 bases unmatched. This CDR3 spans 16 amino acids. Germline V gene sequence: CDR1 MDHEN, CDR2 SYDVKM. The CDR3 reads CASSSRDSRGNSPLHF. In DNA form, the CDR3 reads TGTGCCAGCAGTTCCAGGGACAGTCGGGGGAATTCACCCCTCCACTTT.

The V call is TRBV18, the J call TRBJ1-3, with D maybe TRBD1 (6 bases). The CDR3 sequence is 16 residues long. With 2 bases removed from V and 1 base from J, the gap between germline ends came to 12 bases. The germline V gene has CDR1 KGHSH and CDR2 LQKENI. CDR3 sequence (DNA): TGTGCCAGCTCACCAGTACAGGGTTGGTCTGGAAACACCATATATTTT. Residues: CASSPVQGWSGNTIYF.

The gene calls are TRBV12-3 or TRBV12-4 and TRBJ1-5; D is perhaps TRBD1 (5 bases). This CDR3 spans 13 amino acids. V shed 6 bases and J shed 7 bases, with 13 bases lying between them. CDR3 nucleotides: TGTGCCAGCAGCACAGGTTCGGAGCAGCCCCAGCATTTT. Its translation: CASSTGSEQPQHF.

The CDR3 region is CASSEGTGRSYNEQFF. CDR3 in DNA: TGTGCCAGCAGTGAAGGGACAGGCCGATCCTACAATGAGCAGTTCTTC. The J gene is TRBJ2-1, the V gene TRBV25-1, with TRBD1 matching 8 bases. Trimming took 2 bases from V and 1 from J; bases not matched to a gene: 4. The germline gives CDR1 MGHDK, CDR2 SYGVNS. The CDR3 is 16 residues long.

The gene calls are TRBV29-1 and TRBJ1-1; 7 bases match TRBD1. With V trimmed by 7 bases and J by 2 bases, 7 bases remained unmatched. In germline, CDR1 is SQVTM, CDR2 ANQGSEA. The CDR3 consists of 13 residues. Here the CDR3 DNA reads TGCAGCGGGGGGGGACAGTTTAACACTGAAGCTTTCTTT. The encoded protein is CSGGGQFNTEAFF.

The chain couples TRBV7-9 to TRBJ2-7; 12 bases agree with TRBD1. Germline assignment: CDR1 SEHNR and CDR2 FQNEAQ (reference sequence). This CDR3 comprises 15 residues. J lost 3 bases, V lost 4 bases, and 4 bases had no gene match. The CDR3 here is CASSSGQGARYEQYF. CDR3 DNA sequence: TGTGCCAGCAGCTCGGGACAGGGGGCGCGCTACGAGCAGTACTTC.

In DNA, the CDR3 is TGCGCCAGCAGCCCCACAGCGGAGGCCCCCTACAATGAGCAGTTCTTC. The encoded protein is CASSPTAEAPYNEQFF. The chain recombines TRBV4-1 with TRBJ2-1, with D maybe TRBD2 (5 bases). The V gene's germline CDR1 is MGHRA and CDR2 YSYEKL. V lost 4 bases, J lost 2 bases, and 15 bases lay in between. This CDR3 is 16 amino acids long.

The chain couples TRBV7-9 to TRBJ1-6; 9 bases are a match to TRBD1. The CDR3 consists of 15 residues. Germline assignment: CDR1 SEHNR and CDR2 FQNEAQ (reference sequence). V lost 5 bases to trimming and J lost 8 bases; unmatched junction nucleotides: 7. The CDR3: CASSVPGQGDSPLHF. The DNA of the CDR3 is TGTGCCAGCAGCGTCCCGGGACAGGGTGATTCACCCCTCCACTTT. Full variable domain (rest looked up from reference TRBV7-9 and TRBJ1-6): DTGVSQNPRHKITKRGQNVTFRCDPISEHNRLYWYRQTLGQGPEFLTYFQNEAQLEKSRLLSDRFSAERPKGSFSTLEIQRTEQGDSAMYLCASSVPGQGDSPLHFGNGTRLTVT.

The rearrangement joins TRBV30 to TRBJ1-6; no clear D. V was cut by 2 bases and J by 10 bases, with 6 bases left in between. Germline V CDR1 and CDR2: GTSNPN, SVGIG (reference sequence). CDR3 length: 11 residues. The CDR3 bases are TGTGCCTGGAGTTTAATCTCACCCCTCCACTTT. This codes for CAWSLISPLHF.

The chain couples TRBV9 to TRBJ2-2; 7 positions agree with TRBD1. In germline, CDR1 is SGDLS, CDR2 YYNGEE. The CDR3 spans 18 residues. V gave up 5 bases and J gave up 0 bases; unmatched junction bases: 13. The CDR3 reads CASRGGRQGRANTGELFF. The CDR3 DNA sequence: TGTGCCAGCAGAGGAGGTAGACAGGGTCGAGCGAACACCGGGGAGCTGTTTTTT.

In nucleotides, the CDR3 is TGTGCCAGCAGCAAGGGACAGGGCCTCTCTGGAAACACCATATATTTT. As protein: CASSKGQGLSGNTIYF. V and J are TRBV13 and TRBJ1-3; 9 nucleotides agree with TRBD1. Germline V gene lookup returns CDR1 PRHDT and CDR2 FYEKMQ (reference sequence). Trimming cost V 5 bases and J 0 bases; bases outside gene matches: 5. The CDR3 runs 16 residues.